These 4 T cell receptor beta chains originate from one sample sequenced in a study of T cell changes during pregnancy in multiple sclerosis. Here immunoSEQ multiplex PCR was the method, and the copy in TCRdb shows in-frame clones only, minus some. This sample has roughly 40,000 clones, with more than 80% found just once. The sequenced sample was peripheral blood, obtained before pregnancy. These receptors came from a female donor with multiple sclerosis, enrolled in a pregnancy study.

The chain joins TRBV10-1 to TRBJ2-1; weak D call: TRBD1 (6 bases). Trimming took 4 bases from V and 3 from J, leaving 13 bases between them. This CDR3 has 15 residues. Germline V gives CDR1 WNHNN, CDR2 SYGVQD (reference sequence). The chain's CDR3 is CASSALSDSYNEQFF. Written as DNA, the CDR3 is TGCGCCAGCAGTGCTCTTTCGGACAGCTACAATGAGCAGTTCTTC.

The rearrangement uses TRBV6-5 and TRBJ1-3; TRBD1 matches 8 bases. The CDR3 extends over 14 amino acids. V trimming: 4 bases; J trimming: 4 bases; junction bases outside the gene matches: 3. The germline V gene has CDR1 MNHEY and CDR2 SVGAGI. CDR3 in amino acids: CASSLTGEGNTIYF. Written as DNA, the CDR3 is TGTGCCAGCAGTTTGACAGGGGAAGGAAACACCATATATTTT.

The CDR3 loop is CAWTVGRETDTQYF. The CDR3 DNA reads as TGTGCCTGGACCGTCGGCAGGGAAACAGATACGCAGTATTTT. The chain couples TRBV30 to TRBJ2-3, with D possibly matching TRBD1 (5 bases). The germline CDR1 and CDR2 sequences are GTSNPN and SVGIG (reference sequence). V shed 4 bases and J shed 3 bases, with 14 bases lying between them. The CDR3 spans 14 residues.

This rearrangement joins TRBV5-1 to TRBJ1-1; 7 bases line up with TRBD1. CDR1 is SGHRS, CDR2 YFSETQ, per germline. The V segment lost 4 bases and the J segment 4 bases; nucleotides outside the gene matches: 10. The CDR3 has 15 amino acids. The CDR3 bases are TGCGCCAGCAGCCAAGGAGGGGGCTTCGGCACTGAAGCTTTCTTT. Amino acids: CASSQGGGFGTEAFF.